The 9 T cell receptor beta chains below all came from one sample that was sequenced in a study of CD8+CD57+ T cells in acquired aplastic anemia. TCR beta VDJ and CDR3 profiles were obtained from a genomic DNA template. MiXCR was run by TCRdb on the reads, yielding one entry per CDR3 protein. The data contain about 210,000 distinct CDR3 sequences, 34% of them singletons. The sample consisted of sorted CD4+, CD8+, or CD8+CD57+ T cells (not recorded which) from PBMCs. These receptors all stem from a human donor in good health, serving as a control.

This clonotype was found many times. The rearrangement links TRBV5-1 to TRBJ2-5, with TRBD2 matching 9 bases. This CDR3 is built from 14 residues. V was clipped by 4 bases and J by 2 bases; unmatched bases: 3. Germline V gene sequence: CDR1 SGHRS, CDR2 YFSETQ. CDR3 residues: CASSDGLAQETQYF. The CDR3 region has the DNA TGCGCCAGCAGCGACGGACTAGCGCAAGAGACCCAGTACTTC.

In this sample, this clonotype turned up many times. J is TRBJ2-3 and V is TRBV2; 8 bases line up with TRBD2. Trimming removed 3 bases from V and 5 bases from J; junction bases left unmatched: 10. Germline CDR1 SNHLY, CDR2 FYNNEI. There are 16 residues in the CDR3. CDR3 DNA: TGTGCCAGCAGTGACATGTGGCTAGCGGGCGGAGATACGCAGTATTTT. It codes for CASSDMWLAGGDTQYF.

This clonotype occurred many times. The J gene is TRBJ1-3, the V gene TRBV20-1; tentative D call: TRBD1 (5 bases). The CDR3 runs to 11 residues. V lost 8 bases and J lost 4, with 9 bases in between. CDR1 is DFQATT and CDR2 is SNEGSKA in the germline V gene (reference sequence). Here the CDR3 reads CSTGGGNTIYF. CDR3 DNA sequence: TGCAGTACGGGGGGGGGAAACACCATATATTTT.

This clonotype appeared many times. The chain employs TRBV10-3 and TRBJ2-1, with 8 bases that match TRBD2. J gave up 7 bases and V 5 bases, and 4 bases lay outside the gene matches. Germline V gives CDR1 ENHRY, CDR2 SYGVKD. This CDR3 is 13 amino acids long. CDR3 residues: CAISRLASNEQFF. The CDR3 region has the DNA TGTGCCATCAGTAGACTAGCGAGTAATGAGCAGTTCTTC.

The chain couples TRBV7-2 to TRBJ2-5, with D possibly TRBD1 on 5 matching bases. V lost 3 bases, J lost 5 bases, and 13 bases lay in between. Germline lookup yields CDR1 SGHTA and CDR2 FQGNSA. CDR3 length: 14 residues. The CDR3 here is CASSFAPSGETQYF. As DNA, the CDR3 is TGTGCCAGCAGCTTCGCTCCCTCAGGGGAGACCCAGTACTTC.

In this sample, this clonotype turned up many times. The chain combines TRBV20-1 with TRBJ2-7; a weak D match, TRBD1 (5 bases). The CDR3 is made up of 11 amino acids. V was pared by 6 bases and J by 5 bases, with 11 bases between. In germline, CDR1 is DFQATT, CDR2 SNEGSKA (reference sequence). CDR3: CSARRQNEQYF. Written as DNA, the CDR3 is TGCAGTGCCCGCAGACAGAACGAGCAGTACTTC.

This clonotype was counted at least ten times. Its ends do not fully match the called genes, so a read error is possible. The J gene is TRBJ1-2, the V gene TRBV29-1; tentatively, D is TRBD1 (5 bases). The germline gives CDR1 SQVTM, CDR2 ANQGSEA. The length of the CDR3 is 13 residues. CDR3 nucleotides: TGCAGCGTGGAAGAACAGGCAGCGGAGGGCTACACCTTC. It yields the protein CSVEEQAAEGYTF.

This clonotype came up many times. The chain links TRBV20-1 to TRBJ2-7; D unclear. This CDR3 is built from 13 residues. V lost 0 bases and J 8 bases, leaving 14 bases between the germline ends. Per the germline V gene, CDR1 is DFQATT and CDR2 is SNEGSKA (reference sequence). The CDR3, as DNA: TGCAGTGCTAGAGATGACGTGGGTTTAAAGCAGTACTTC. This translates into CSARDDVGLKQYF.

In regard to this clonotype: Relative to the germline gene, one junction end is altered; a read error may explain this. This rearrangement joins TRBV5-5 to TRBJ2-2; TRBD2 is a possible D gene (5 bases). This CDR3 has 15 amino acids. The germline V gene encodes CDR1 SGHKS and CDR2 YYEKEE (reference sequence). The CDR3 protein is CASSLPRPNTGELFF. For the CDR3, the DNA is TGTGCCAGCAGCCTCCCCAGACCGAACACCGGGGAGCTGTTCTTT.